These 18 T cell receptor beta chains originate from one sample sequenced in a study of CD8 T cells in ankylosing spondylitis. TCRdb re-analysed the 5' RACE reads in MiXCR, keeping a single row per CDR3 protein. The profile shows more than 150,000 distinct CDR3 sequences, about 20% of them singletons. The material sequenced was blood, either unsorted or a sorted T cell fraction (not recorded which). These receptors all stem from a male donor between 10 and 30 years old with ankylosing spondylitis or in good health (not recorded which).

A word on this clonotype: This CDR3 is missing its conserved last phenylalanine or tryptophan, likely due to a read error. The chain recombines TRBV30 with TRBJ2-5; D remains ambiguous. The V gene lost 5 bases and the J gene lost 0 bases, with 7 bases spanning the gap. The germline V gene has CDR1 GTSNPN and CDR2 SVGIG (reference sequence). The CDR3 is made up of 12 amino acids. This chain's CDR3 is CAWGPYQETQYV. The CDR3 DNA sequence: TGTGCCTGGGGCCCGTACCAAGAGACCCAGTACGTC.

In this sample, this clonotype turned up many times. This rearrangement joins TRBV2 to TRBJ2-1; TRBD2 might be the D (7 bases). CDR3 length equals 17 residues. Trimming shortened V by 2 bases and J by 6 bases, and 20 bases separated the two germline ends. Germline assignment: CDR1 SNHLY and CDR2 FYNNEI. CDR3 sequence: CASSESVVRGGRNEQFF. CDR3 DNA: TGTGCCAGCAGTGAATCGGTCGTTAGGGGGGGACGCAATGAGCAGTTCTTC.

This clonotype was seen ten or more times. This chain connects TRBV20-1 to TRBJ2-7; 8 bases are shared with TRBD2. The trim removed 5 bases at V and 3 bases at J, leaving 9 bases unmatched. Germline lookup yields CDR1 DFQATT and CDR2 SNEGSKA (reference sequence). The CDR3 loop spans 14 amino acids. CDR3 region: CSAGPLAGSYEQYF. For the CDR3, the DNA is TGCAGTGCTGGACCCTTAGCGGGGAGCTACGAGCAGTACTTC.

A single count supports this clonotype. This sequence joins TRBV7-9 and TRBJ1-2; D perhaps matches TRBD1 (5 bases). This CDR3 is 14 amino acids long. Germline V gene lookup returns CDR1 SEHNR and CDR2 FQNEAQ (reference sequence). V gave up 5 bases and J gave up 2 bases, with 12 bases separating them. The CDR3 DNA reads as TGTGCCAGCAGCCTCGACAGCTTCAACTATGGCTACACCTTC. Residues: CASSLDSFNYGYTF.

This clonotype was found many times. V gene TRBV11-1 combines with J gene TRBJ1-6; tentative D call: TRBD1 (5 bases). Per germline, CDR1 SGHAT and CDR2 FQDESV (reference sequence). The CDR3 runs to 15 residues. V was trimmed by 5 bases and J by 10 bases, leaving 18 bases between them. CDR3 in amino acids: CASSGQHGGGSPLHF. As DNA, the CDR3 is TGTGCCAGCAGCGGGCAACACGGGGGAGGATCACCCCTCCACTTT. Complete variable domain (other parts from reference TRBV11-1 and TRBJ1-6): EAEVAQSPRYKITEKSQAVAFWCDPISGHATLYWYRQILGQGPELLVQFQDESVVDDSQLPKDRFSAERLKGVDSTLKIQPAELGDSAMYLCASSGQHGGGSPLHFGNGTRLTVT.

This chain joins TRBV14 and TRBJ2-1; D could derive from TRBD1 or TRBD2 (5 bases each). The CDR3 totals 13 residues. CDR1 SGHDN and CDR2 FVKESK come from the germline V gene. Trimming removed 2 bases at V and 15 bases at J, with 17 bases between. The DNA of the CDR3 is TGTGCCAGCAGCCAACACCGGGACCGGTTACCGTTCTTC. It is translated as CASSQHRDRLPFF. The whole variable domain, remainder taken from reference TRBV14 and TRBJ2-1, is EAGVTQFPSHSVIEKGQTVTLRCDPISGHDNLYWYRRVMGKEIKFLLHFVKESKQDESGMPNNRFLAERTGGTYSTLKVQPAELEDSGVYFCASSQHRDRLPFFGPGTRLTVL.

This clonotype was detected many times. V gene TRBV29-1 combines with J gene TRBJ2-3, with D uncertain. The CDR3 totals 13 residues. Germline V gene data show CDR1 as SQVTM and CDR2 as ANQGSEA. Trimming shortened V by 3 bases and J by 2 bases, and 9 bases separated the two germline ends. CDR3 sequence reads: CSVDRTDTDTQYF. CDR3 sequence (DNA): TGCAGCGTTGATAGGACCGACACAGATACGCAGTATTTT.

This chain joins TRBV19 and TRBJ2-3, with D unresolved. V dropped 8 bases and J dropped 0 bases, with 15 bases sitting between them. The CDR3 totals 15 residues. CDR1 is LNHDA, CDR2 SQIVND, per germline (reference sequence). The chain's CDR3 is CASSGRPTSTDTQYF. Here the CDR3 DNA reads TGTGCCAGTTCAGGACGTCCCACTAGCACAGATACGCAGTATTTT. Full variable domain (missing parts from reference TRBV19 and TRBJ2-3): DGGITQSPKYLFRKEGQNVTLSCEQNLNHDAMYWYRQDPGQGLRLIYYSQIVNDFQKGDIAEGYSVSREKKESFPLTVTSAQKNPTAFYLCASSGRPTSTDTQYFGPGTRLTVL.

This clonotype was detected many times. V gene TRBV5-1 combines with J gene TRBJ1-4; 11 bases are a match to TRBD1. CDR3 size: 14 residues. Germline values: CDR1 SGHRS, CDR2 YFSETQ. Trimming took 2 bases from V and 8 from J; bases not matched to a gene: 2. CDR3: CASSFGQGAEKLFF. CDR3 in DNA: TGCGCCAGCAGCTTTGGACAGGGGGCAGAAAAACTGTTTTTT.

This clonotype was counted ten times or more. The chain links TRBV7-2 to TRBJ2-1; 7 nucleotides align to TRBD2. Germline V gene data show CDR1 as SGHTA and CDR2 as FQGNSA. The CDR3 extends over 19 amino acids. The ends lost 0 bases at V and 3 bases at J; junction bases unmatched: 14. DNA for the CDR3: TGTGCCAGCAGCTTAGCCCCCTCCCTAGCGGACTTATACTACAATGAGCAGTTCTTC. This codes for CASSLAPSLADLYYNEQFF.

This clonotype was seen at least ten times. The CDR3 here is CASSQDTGGPYEQYF. In DNA, the CDR3 is TGTGCCAGCAGCCAAGATACGGGAGGGCCTTACGAGCAGTACTTC. The chain uses TRBV4-2 and TRBJ2-7, with 8 bases lining up with TRBD2. The germline gives CDR1 LGHNA, CDR2 YNFKEQ. This CDR3 region has 15 residues. Germline trimming cut 0 bases from V and 4 bases from J; bases unmatched to any gene: 5.

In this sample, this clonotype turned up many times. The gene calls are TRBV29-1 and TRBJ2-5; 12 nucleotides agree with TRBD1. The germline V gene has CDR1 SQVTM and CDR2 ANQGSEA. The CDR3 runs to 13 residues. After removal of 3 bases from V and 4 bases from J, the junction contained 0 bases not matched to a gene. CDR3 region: CSVEGQGAETQYF. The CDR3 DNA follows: TGCAGCGTTGAGGGACAGGGGGCAGAGACCCAGTACTTC.

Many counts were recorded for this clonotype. The CDR3 DNA is TGTGCCAGCAGCGGGACAGGGCGAAAAGAGACCCAGTACTTC. Protein: CASSGTGRKETQYF. V and J are TRBV9 and TRBJ2-5; 8 bases map to TRBD1. CDR1 and CDR2 from the germline V gene are SGDLS and YYNGEE. The length of the CDR3 is 14 residues. V dropped 3 bases and J dropped 3; count of bases not matched to a gene: 4.

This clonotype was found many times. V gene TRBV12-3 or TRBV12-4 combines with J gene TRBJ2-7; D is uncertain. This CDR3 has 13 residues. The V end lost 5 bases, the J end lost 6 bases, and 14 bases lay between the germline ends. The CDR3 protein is CASSPCPYCEQYV. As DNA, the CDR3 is TGTGCCAGCAGTCCCTGTCCTTATTGCGAGCAGTACGTC.

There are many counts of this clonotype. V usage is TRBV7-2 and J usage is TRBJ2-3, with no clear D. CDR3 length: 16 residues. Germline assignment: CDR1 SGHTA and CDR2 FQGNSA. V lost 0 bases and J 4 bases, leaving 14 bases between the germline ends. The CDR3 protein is CASSLASLDVADTQYF. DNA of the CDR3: TGTGCCAGCAGCTTAGCTTCCCTAGATGTGGCAGATACGCAGTATTTT.

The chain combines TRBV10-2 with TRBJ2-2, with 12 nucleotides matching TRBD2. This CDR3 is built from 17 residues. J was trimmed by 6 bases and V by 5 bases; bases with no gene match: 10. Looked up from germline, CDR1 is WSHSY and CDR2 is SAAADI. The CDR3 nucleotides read TGCGCCAGCAGTATGACTAGCGGGAGACCCCCCGCCGGGGAGCTGTTTTTT. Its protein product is CASSMTSGRPPAGELFF.

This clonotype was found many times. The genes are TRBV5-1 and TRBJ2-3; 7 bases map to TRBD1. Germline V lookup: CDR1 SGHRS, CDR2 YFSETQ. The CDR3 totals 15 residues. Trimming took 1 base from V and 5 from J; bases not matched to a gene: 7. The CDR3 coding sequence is TGCGCCAGCAGCTTGACTACAGGGGAGAAAGATACGCAGTATTTT. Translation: CASSLTTGEKDTQYF. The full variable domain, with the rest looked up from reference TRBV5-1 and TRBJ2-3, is KAGVTQTPRYLIKTRGQQVTLSCSPISGHRSVSWYQQTPGQGLQFLFEYFSETQRNKGNFPGRFSGRQFSNSRSEMNVSTLELGDSALYLCASSLTTGEKDTQYFGPGTRLTVL.

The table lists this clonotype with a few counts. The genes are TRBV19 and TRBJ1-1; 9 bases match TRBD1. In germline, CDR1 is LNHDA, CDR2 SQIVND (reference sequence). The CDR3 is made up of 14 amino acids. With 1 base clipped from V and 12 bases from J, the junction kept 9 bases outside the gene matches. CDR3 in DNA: TGTGCCAGTAGTATAGTACCCGGACAGGGGAAAACTTTCTTT. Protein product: CASSIVPGQGKTFF.